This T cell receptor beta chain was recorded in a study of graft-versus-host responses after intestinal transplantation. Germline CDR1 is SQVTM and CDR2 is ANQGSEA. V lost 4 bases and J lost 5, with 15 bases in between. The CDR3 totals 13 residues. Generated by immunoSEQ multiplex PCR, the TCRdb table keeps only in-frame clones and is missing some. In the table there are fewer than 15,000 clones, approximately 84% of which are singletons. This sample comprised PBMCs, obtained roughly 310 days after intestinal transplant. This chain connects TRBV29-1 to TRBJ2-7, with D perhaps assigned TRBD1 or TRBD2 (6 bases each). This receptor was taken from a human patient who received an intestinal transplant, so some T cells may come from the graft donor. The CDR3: CSVVGGTEHEQYF. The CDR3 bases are TGCAGCGTTGTAGGGGGGACCGAACACGAGCAGTACTTC.